This T cell receptor (beta chain) was documented in a study of cytomegalovirus exposure and HLA in healthy donors. Across the whole study: A later analysis reported the same platform for the 95 to 150 validation repertoires and the approximately 720 first-cohort repertoires. General study results and limits: Through in vitro validation, three CMV-associated chains were shown to be specific for CMV antigens. There were fewer than 200 TCR beta chains listed as cytomegalovirus-associated.

Some clones are missing from TCRdb's copy, which holds only in-frame ones; the method was immunoSEQ multiplex PCR. The top ten clones hold over 4% of a sample with some 170,000 clones, over 85% of them seen once. The validation cohort, a group of 120 or so subjects, included the donors and was separate from the approximately 680-subject first cohort. With respect to this clone: The target antigen is unknown.

The source is a man aged 18 to 30 in good health and CMV-seropositive. The sequencing sample was made of PBMCs.

CDR3 protein: CASSSVVRARGQTGELFF. CDR3 DNA sequence: TGTGCCAGCAGCTCCGTTGTTCGAGCACGCGGCCAAACCGGGGAGCTGTTTTTT. The V call is TRBV5-4, the J call TRBJ2-2; no clear D gene. Germline loops: CDR1 SGHNT, CDR2 YYREEE (reference sequence). Trimming left V 3 bases short and J 5 bases short, with 23 bases between. The CDR3 has 18 amino acids.